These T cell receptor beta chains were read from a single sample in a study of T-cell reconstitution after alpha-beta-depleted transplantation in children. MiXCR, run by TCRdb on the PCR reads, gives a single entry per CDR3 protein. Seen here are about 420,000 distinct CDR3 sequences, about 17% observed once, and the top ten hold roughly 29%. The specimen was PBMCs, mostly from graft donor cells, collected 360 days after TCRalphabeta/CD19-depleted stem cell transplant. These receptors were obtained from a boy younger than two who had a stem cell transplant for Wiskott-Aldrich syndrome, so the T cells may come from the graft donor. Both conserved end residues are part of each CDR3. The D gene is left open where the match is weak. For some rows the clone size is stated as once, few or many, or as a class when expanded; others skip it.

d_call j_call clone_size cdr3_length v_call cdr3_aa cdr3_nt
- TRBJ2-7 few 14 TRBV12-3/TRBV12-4 CASSLTGTPYEQYF TGTGCCAGCAGTTTAACCGGGACCCCCTACGAGCAGTACTTC
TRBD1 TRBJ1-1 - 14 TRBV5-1 CASGRIQGFKIAFF TGCGCCAGCGGCAGAATACAGGGGTTCAAAATCGCTTTCTTT
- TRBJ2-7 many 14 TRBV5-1 CASSRDIGFDEQYF TGCGCCAGCAGCCGGGACATCGGGTTCGACGAGCAGTACTTC
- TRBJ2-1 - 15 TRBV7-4 CASSLGALGRNEQFF TGTGCCAGCAGCCTCGGGGCCCTAGGGAGGAATGAGCAGTTCTTC
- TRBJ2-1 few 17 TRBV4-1 CASSHRTVAASYNEQFF TGCGCCAGCAGCCACCGGACAGTAGCGGCCTCCTACAATGAGCAGTTCTTC
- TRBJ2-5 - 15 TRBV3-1 CASSQGDSSRGAQYF TGTGCCAGCAGCCAAGGGGACTCGTCCCGAGGGGCCCAGTACTTC
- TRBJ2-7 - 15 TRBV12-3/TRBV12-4 CASSLRAGSTYEQYF TGTGCCAGCAGTTTAAGGGCAGGGAGCACCTACGAGCAGTACTTC
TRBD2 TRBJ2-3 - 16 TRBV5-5 CASSLATSSRTDTQYF TGTGCCAGCAGCTTGGCGACTAGCTCCCGCACAGATACGCAGTATTTT
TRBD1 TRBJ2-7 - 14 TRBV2 CASKGTGGLYEQYF TGTGCCAGCAAAGGGACAGGGGGCCTCTACGAGCAGTACTTC
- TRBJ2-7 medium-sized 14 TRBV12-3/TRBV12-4 CASSFYGGRNEQYF TGTGCCAGCAGTTTTTATGGGGGGAGGAACGAGCAGTACTTC
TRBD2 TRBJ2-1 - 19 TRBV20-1 CSARDIGGTITSSYNEQFF TGCAGTGCTAGAGATATTGGTGGGACTATCACGAGCTCCTACAATGAGCAGTTCTTC
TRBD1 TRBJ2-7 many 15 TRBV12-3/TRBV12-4 CASSGSGTGSYEQYF TGTGCCAGCAGTGGGTCCGGGACAGGCTCCTACGAGCAGTACTTC
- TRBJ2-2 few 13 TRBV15 CATRRKGTGELFF TGTGCCACCAGGAGAAAGGGGACCGGGGAGCTGTTTTTT
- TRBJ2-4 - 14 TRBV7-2 CASKATLAKNIQYF TGTGCCAGCAAAGCGACTTTAGCCAAAAACATTCAGTACTTC
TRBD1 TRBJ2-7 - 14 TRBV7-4 CASSFNRGSDEQYF TGTGCCAGCAGCTTTAACAGGGGTTCGGACGAGCAGTACTTC
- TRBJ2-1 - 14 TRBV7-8 CASSPTRWDNEQFF TGTGCCAGCAGCCCGACTAGGTGGGACAATGAGCAGTTCTTC
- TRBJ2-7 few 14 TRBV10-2 CASMGASSSYEQYF TGCGCCAGCATGGGGGCTAGCTCCTCCTACGAGCAGTACTTC
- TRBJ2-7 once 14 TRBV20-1 CSATHPVGGYEQYF TGCAGTGCCACACACCCCGTCGGGGGCTACGAGCAGTACTTC
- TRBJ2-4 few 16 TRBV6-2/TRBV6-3 CASRTRFDGNQNIQYF TGTGCCAGCAGAACCCGTTTCGACGGGAATCAAAACATTCAGTACTTC
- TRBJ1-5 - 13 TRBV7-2 CASSWGVSQPQHF TGTGCCAGCAGCTGGGGTGTTAGTCAGCCCCAGCATTTT
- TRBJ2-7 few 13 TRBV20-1 CSARVAQIYEQYF TGCAGTGCTAGAGTTGCACAGATCTACGAGCAGTACTTC
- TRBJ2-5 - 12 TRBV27 CASGNVRETQYF TGTGCCAGCGGCAACGTGAGGGAGACCCAGTACTTC
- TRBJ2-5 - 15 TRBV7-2 CASSLWRGSQETQYF TGTGCCAGCAGCTTATGGAGGGGATCCCAAGAGACCCAGTACTTC
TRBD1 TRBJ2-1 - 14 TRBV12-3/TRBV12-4 CASSRDRGDNEQFF TGTGCCAGCAGTCGGGACAGGGGAGACAATGAGCAGTTCTTC
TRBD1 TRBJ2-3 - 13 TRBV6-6 CASRGQATDTQYF TGTGCCAGCAGAGGACAGGCCACAGATACGCAGTATTTT
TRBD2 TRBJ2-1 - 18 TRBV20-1 CSARTHSLLAGDDCEQFF TGCAGTGCTAGAACCCACAGTCTCCTAGCGGGAGACGACTGTGAGCAGTTCTTC
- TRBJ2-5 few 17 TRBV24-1 CATSDSLGEIGGETQYF TGTGCCACCAGTGATTCCCTTGGGGAGATAGGGGGGGAGACCCAGTACTTC
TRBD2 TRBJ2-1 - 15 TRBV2 CASSERAGGWNEQFF TGTGCCAGCAGTGAACGAGCGGGAGGGTGGAATGAGCAGTTCTTC
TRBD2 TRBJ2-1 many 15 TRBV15 CATSQREGSYNEQFF TGTGCCACCAGCCAGCGGGAAGGCTCCTACAATGAGCAGTTCTTC
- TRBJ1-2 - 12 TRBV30 CAWIHVGNGYTF TGTGCCTGGATCCACGTGGGGAATGGCTACACCTTC
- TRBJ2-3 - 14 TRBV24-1 CATSDTLPTDTQYF TGTGCCACCAGTGATACGCTTCCCACAGATACGCAGTATTTT
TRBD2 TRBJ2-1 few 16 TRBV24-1 CATSASGTSWDNEQFF TGTGCCACCAGTGCTTCCGGGACTAGCTGGGACAATGAGCAGTTCTTC
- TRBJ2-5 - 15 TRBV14 CASSQRTGGVETQYF TGTGCCAGCAGCCAGCGGACGGGTGGAGTAGAGACCCAGTACTTC
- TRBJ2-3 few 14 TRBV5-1 CASSLAQDTDTQYF TGCGCCAGCAGCTTGGCGCAGGACACAGATACGCAGTATTTT
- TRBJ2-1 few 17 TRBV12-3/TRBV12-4 CASSTTVVPGRLRGQFF TGTGCCAGCAGTACTACAGTAGTTCCGGGACGATTGCGGGGGCAGTTCTTC
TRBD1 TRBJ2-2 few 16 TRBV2 CASSLTTGANTGELFF TGTGCCAGCAGTCTAACGACAGGGGCGAACACCGGGGAGCTGTTTTTT
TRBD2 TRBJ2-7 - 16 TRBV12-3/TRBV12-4 CASSLLAGGSSGEQYF TGTGCCAGCAGTTTACTGGCGGGGGGTTCTTCGGGGGAGCAGTACTTC
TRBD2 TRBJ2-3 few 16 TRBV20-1 CSARDPGTSGTDTQYF TGCAGTGCTAGAGATCCCGGGACTAGCGGTACAGATACGCAGTATTTT
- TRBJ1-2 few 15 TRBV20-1 CSALDVLIHNYGYTF TGCAGTGCTCTCGATGTCCTTATCCACAACTATGGCTACACCTTC
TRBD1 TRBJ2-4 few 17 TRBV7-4 CASSSEPDRGNKNIQYF TGTGCCAGCAGTTCCGAGCCGGACAGGGGGAACAAAAACATTCAGTACTTC
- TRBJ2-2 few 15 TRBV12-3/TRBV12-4 CASSFRTDMAGELFF TGTGCCAGCAGTTTTCGGACAGATATGGCCGGGGAGCTGTTTTTT
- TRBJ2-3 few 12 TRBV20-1 CSALAVTDTQYF TGCAGTGCGCTTGCGGTCACAGATACGCAGTATTTT